These 23 T cell receptor beta chains share one sample of origin, sequenced in a study of CD8+ T cells in alopecia areata. cDNA serving as the sequencing template came from extracted, reverse transcribed RNA. Method: immunoSEQ multiplex PCR; TCRdb's copy keeps in-frame clones and lacks some. The repertoire holds 150,000 to 200,000 clones, with about 60% as singletons. Treatment specified: oral pan-JAK inhibitor, 5-10 mg twice daily. The specimen comprised CD8+ T cells sorted from blood, sampled at week 24, from a patient treated with tofacitinib. Receptors were obtained from a human donor with alopecia areata.

This clone was counted between two and nine times. V is TRBV4-2 and J is TRBJ1-2; TRBD1 agrees at 7 bases. Per the germline V gene, CDR1 is LGHNA and CDR2 is YNFKEQ. J gave up 3 bases and V 3 bases, and 10 bases lay outside the gene matches. The CDR3 loop spans 16 amino acids. The CDR3 sequence is CASSHMGQSRDYGYTF. The CDR3 DNA follows: TGTGCCAGCAGCCATATGGGACAGAGCAGGGACTATGGCTACACCTTC.

The chain employs TRBV6-5 and TRBJ2-5; TRBD1 matches 8 bases. The V and J ends lost 0 bases and 6 bases, in that order; junction bases with no gene match: 6. CDR1 MNHEY and CDR2 SVGAGI come from the germline V gene. The CDR3 totals 15 residues. CDR3 nucleotides: TGTGCCAGCAGTTACTCGACAGGGGTCGGAAAGACCCAGTACTTC. It encodes CASSYSTGVGKTQYF.

This clone appeared a few times. This chain links TRBV4-1 with TRBJ2-1; possible D gene TRBD2, 5 bases. Per germline, CDR1 MGHRA and CDR2 YSYEKL. CDR3 size: 13 residues. The V end lost 7 bases, the J end lost 5 bases, and 12 bases lay between the germline ends. The CDR3: CASTSGNNNEQFF. Written as DNA, the CDR3 is TGCGCCAGCACGTCCGGGAATAACAATGAGCAGTTCTTC.

The count of this clone is one. J is TRBJ1-1 and V is TRBV15; TRBD1 might be the D (5 bases). V was pared by 0 bases and J by 8 bases, with 16 bases between. The CDR3 extends over 15 amino acids. Germline V gene lookup returns CDR1 LNHNV and CDR2 YYDKDF (reference sequence). CDR3 loop: CATSREGGGRVEAFF. The CDR3 nucleotides read TGTGCCACCAGCAGAGAAGGCGGGGGAAGGGTCGAAGCTTTCTTT.

This clone occurred once. The same CDR3 is also encoded by other DNA sequences in this sample. The chain has TRBV7-9 and TRBJ2-3; D gene ambiguous. This CDR3 spans 12 amino acids. V lost 5 bases to trimming and J lost 1 base, with 4 bases between them. Germline CDR1 is SEHNR and CDR2 is FQNEAQ (reference sequence). The CDR3: CASSGGTDTQYF. The CDR3 DNA is TGTGCCAGCAGCGGGGGCACAGATACGCAGTATTTT.

The chain combines TRBV30 with TRBJ2-7; D is possibly TRBD2 (5 bases). From germline, CDR1 is GTSNPN and CDR2 SVGIG (reference sequence). This CDR3 contains 13 residues. Trimming cost V 7 bases and J 2 bases, with 15 bases left between them. As DNA, the CDR3 is TGTGCCTCCTCGGACTTTGGGCCCTACGAGCAGTACTTC. This codes for CASSDFGPYEQYF.

CDR3 region: CASSTADRGQETQYF. The CDR3 bases are TGTGCCAGCAGTACCGCGGACAGGGGACAAGAGACCCAGTACTTC. This chain joins TRBV27 and TRBJ2-5; TRBD1 agrees at 9 bases. With V trimmed by 5 bases and J by 2 bases, 6 bases remained unmatched. CDR3 length: 15 amino acids. CDR1 MNHEY and CDR2 SMNVEV come from the germline V gene (reference sequence).

J is TRBJ1-5 and V is TRBV4-1; D gene unclear. The germline V gene encodes CDR1 MGHRA and CDR2 YSYEKL. V was clipped by 0 bases and J by 2 bases, with 8 bases between them. The CDR3 runs 15 residues. The CDR3 here is CASSQDWAGNQPQHF. The CDR3 region has the DNA TGCGCCAGCAGCCAAGATTGGGCAGGCAATCAGCCCCAGCATTTT.

V usage is TRBV27 and J usage is TRBJ1-1, with D hard to call. The V gene lost 5 bases and the J gene lost 3 bases, with 10 bases spanning the gap. This CDR3 has 13 amino acids. Germline V gene lookup returns CDR1 MNHEY and CDR2 SMNVEV (reference sequence). The CDR3 DNA sequence: TGTGCCAGCAGTATAAACCACGACACTGAAGCTTTCTTT. Protein product: CASSINHDTEAFF.

This clone was observed a few times. V is TRBV5-1 and J is TRBJ1-1; unclear D gene. Trimming took off 4 bases at V and 0 bases at J, with 13 bases between the two ends. In germline, CDR1 is SGHRS, CDR2 YFSETQ. The CDR3 has 15 amino acids. CDR3 sequence reads: CASSPRAEMNTEAFF. The CDR3 DNA sequence: TGCGCCAGCAGCCCTCGGGCCGAGATGAACACTGAAGCTTTCTTT.

The table lists this clone with a few counts. This rearrangement joins TRBV25-1 to TRBJ2-5; 7 bases are a match to TRBD2. Germline-derived CDR1 and CDR2 are MGHDK and SYGVNS. CDR3 length equals 15 residues. After removal of 3 bases from V and 1 base from J, the junction contained 5 bases not matched to a gene. CDR3: CASSESPGGQETQYF. CDR3 DNA sequence: TGTGCCAGCAGTGAGTCCCCGGGGGGCCAAGAGACCCAGTACTTC.

As regards this clone: A junction end diverges from the germline sequence, so it may reflect a read error. The chain uses TRBV7-7 and TRBJ2-5, with D hard to call. Germline V gives CDR1 SSHAT, CDR2 FNYEAQ (reference sequence). This CDR3 is built from 15 residues. This CDR3 reads CASSLGFGNQETQYF. CDR3 DNA: TGTGCTAGCAGCTTAGGCTTTGGGAACCAAGAGACCCAGTACTTC.

This chain connects TRBV5-6 to TRBJ2-1; weak D call: TRBD2 (6 bases). The CDR3 has 14 amino acids. The germline V gene encodes CDR1 SGHDT and CDR2 YYEEEE. The germline V and J ends were trimmed by 4 bases and 7 bases, with 15 bases remaining between them. For the CDR3, the DNA is TGTGCCAGCAGCCGAATGATGGGGAGGAATGAGCAGTTCTTC. Its protein product is CASSRMMGRNEQFF.

V usage is TRBV29-1 and J usage is TRBJ2-1; TRBD2 might be the D (5 bases). Germline CDR1 is SQVTM and CDR2 is ANQGSEA. V was clipped by 0 bases and J by 7 bases, with 13 bases between them. The CDR3 totals 14 residues. The CDR3 protein is CSVEEAGSGNEQFF. For the CDR3, the DNA is TGCAGCGTTGAAGAAGCCGGATCGGGGAATGAGCAGTTCTTC.

The chain is built from TRBV27 and TRBJ2-7, with TRBD1 matching 7 bases. From germline, CDR1 is MNHEY and CDR2 SMNVEV (reference sequence). The CDR3 totals 15 residues. J was trimmed by 3 bases and V by 2 bases; bases with no gene match: 7. The CDR3 region has the DNA TGTGCCAGCAGTTTAATCTTAGACAGGGTCTACGAGCAGTACTTC. Translating gives CASSLILDRVYEQYF.

This clone was picked up a small number of times. This sequence joins TRBV6-5 and TRBJ2-5, with a tentative D call TRBD2 (5 bases). This CDR3 contains 14 residues. Germline CDR1 reads MNHEY; CDR2 reads SVGAGI. The germline V and J ends were trimmed by 5 bases and 5 bases, with 15 bases remaining between them. The CDR3 nucleotides are TGTGCCAGCAGTACATGGACTCGCGGGGAGACCCAGTACTTC. It is translated as CASSTWTRGETQYF.

The chain employs TRBV6-5 and TRBJ2-5; D is perhaps TRBD1 or TRBD2 (5 bases each). Germline-derived CDR1 and CDR2 are MNHEY and SVGAGI. V was trimmed by 5 bases and J by 0 bases, leaving 13 bases between them. The CDR3 is 15 residues long. The DNA of the CDR3 is TGTGCCAGCAGTCCTAGGGACCGCTACCAAGAGACCCAGTACTTC. It yields the protein CASSPRDRYQETQYF.

V gene TRBV20-1 combines with J gene TRBJ1-4; tentative D call: TRBD1 (5 bases). V was shortened by 3 bases and J by 10 bases, with 9 bases between the two germline ends. The CDR3 spans 11 residues. Germline lookup yields CDR1 DFQATT and CDR2 SNEGSKA (reference sequence). CDR3 DNA sequence: TGCAGTGCTAGTCTGGGGGGAAAACTGTTTTTT. Translating it yields CSASLGGKLFF.

This clone appeared a single time. This chain uses TRBV5-6 with TRBJ2-7, with 9 bases lining up with TRBD1. The ends lost 3 bases at V and 3 bases at J; junction bases unmatched: 10. The CDR3 contains 16 residues. Germline V gives CDR1 SGHDT, CDR2 YYEEEE. The CDR3 DNA reads as TGTGCCAGCAGCTCGTACACCGGGACAGGGATCTACGAGCAGTACTTC. The encoded protein is CASSSYTGTGIYEQYF.

The CDR3 bases are TGCGCCAGCAGCCAAGAGACACCGTCTTCTGACACTGAAGCTTTCTTT. Translation: CASSQETPSSDTEAFF. The V call is TRBV4-1, the J call TRBJ1-1; D not certain. Per germline, CDR1 MGHRA and CDR2 YSYEKL. The CDR3 consists of 16 residues. Trimming shortened V by 0 bases and J by 3 bases, and 14 bases separated the two germline ends.

J is TRBJ1-1 and V is TRBV7-6, with TRBD1 matching over 7 bases. Germline V lookup: CDR1 SGHVS, CDR2 FNYEAQ. V lost 1 base, J lost 1 base, and 9 bases stayed unmatched. The CDR3 runs to 17 residues. The CDR3 DNA is TGTGCCAGCAGCTTAGGTCGTCCGGGACAGACGAACACTGAAGCTTTCTTT. This codes for CASSLGRPGQTNTEAFF.

The chain employs TRBV6-1 and TRBJ1-4, with D hard to call. V was trimmed by 6 bases and J by 16 bases, leaving 18 bases between them. This CDR3 has 12 amino acids. The germline CDR1 and CDR2 sequences are MNHNS and SASEGT. The CDR3 protein is CASSGLDLLEFF. For the CDR3, the DNA is TGTGCCAGCAGCGGATTAGACCTGTTAGAGTTTTTT.

The chain recombines TRBV2 with TRBJ2-1, with 8 bases matching TRBD2. CDR3 length equals 14 residues. V lost 9 bases, J lost 6 bases, and 10 bases stayed unmatched. CDR1 SNHLY and CDR2 FYNNEI come from the germline V gene. CDR3 in DNA: TGTGCCAGTCGTCCTAGCGGGTCAGGCAATGAGCAGTTCTTC. As protein: CASRPSGSGNEQFF. Full variable domain (rest looked up from reference TRBV2 and TRBJ2-1): EPEVTQTPSHQVTQMGQEVILRCVPISNHLYFYWYRQILGQKVEFLVSFYNNEISEKSEIFDDQFSVERPDGSNFTLKIRSTKLEDSAMYFCASRPSGSGNEQFFGPGTRLTVL.